The source of this T cell receptor beta chain is a study of T cell clones after liver transplantation. Germline CDR1 and CDR2: MNHEY and SMNVEV (reference sequence). The junction had 8 bases not matched to a gene; V was cut back by 5 bases and J by 4 bases. The CDR3 is 15 residues long. Repertoires were generated with immunoSEQ multiplex PCR, while TCRdb's copy carries only in-frame clones and drops some. The repertoire holds tens of thousands of clones, more than 85% seen once, with less than 1% in the top ten. The TCR sequence derives from a human patient who received a liver transplant. These T cells may partly come from the graft donor. The V and J genes are TRBV27 and TRBJ1-3; 7 bases match TRBD1. The sequenced sample was CD4+ T cells from blood, obtained roughly 26 months after liver transplant. The CDR3 DNA is TGTGCCAGCAGTCCCCAGGGGGGGCGGGGAAACACCATATATTTT. Its protein is CASSPQGGRGNTIYF.